This T cell receptor beta chain was profiled in a study of blood T cells in healthy people across ages. Study observations and caveats: Fewer expanded clones and more diversity marked long-lived versus aged donors.

Deletions cut 1 base from V and 0 bases from J, with 13 bases between. CDR3 length: 17 residues. Peripheral blood was drawn, around 9.3 milliliters per donor. At least ten counts were recorded for this clonotype. Its antigen remains unidentified. It was with a sample-barcoded 5' primer and a J-beta primer mix that a second PCR of roughly 7 to 11 cycles was run. One entry per CDR3 protein, called by TCRdb with MiXCR from the 5' RACE reads. The sample gives over 950,000 distinct CDR3 sequences, 35% to 45% of which show up once; under 15% is in the top ten. This receptor was identified in a man between 18 and 35 years old in good health. The chain is built from TRBV12-3 or TRBV12-4 and TRBJ2-1; maybe TRBD2 (6 bases). Sequenced sample: blood. The CDR3 sequence is CASSLVSGYSSYNEQFF. The CDR3, as DNA: TGTGCCAGCAGTTTAGTTAGCGGTTATAGCTCCTACAATGAGCAGTTCTTC.